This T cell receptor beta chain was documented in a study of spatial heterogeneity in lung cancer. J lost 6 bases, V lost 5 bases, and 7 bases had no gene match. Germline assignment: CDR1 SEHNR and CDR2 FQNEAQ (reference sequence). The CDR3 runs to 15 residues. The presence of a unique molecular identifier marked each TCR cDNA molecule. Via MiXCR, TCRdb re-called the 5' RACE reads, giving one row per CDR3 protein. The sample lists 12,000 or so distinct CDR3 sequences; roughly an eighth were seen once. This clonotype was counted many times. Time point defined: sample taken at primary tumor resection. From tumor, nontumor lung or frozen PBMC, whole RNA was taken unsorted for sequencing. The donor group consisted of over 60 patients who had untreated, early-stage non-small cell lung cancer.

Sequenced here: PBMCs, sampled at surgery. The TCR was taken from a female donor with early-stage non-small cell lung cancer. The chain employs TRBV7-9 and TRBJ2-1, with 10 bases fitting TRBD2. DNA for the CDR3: TGTGCCAGCAGCCCGCCGGGACTAGCGACCAATGAGCAGTTCTTC. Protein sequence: CASSPPGLATNEQFF.